A selection of T cell receptor beta chains follows, all from one sample in a study of Ad26.COV2.S vaccination and SARS-CoV-2 variants. Assay used: immunoSEQ multiplex PCR; TCRdb lists only in-frame clones, some missing. The profile shows some 180,000 clones, about 83% of them singletons. The input for sequencing was peripheral blood, taken after recovery from COVID-19. The receptors were sampled from a human donor who had recovered from COVID-19. Both conserved end residues are part of each CDR3. A D gene is named only where the DNA matches it firmly. Some rows mark clone size as missing; the rest say once, few, many or name a class of expanded clone.

TRBV10-3,-,TRBJ2-3,-,CAISEFVDTQYF,TGTGCCATCAGTGAATTTGTAGATACGCAGTATTTT
TRBV6-5,few,TRBJ1-2,TRBD1,CASSFAGTELANGYTF,TGTGCCAGCAGTTTCGCCGGGACAGAGCTAGCCAATGGCTACACCTTC
TRBV2,-,TRBJ2-3,TRBD2,CASSVRLAGAGTDTQYF,TGTGCCAGCAGTGTAAGGCTAGCGGGAGCGGGCACAGATACGCAGTATTTT
TRBV4-1,-,TRBJ2-1,-,CASSQDADLYNEQFF,TGCGCCAGCAGCCAAGATGCGGACTTATACAATGAGCAGTTCTTC
TRBV28,-,TRBJ1-4,-,CASSLGVMEKLFF,TGTGCCAGCAGTTTAGGGGTTATGGAAAAACTGTTTTTT
TRBV10-1,-,TRBJ2-7,TRBD1,CASRRGQGMDEQYF,TGCGCCAGCAGGCGGGGACAGGGTATGGACGAGCAGTACTTC
TRBV6-1,-,TRBJ1-1,TRBD1,CASSEDELGGTGRTEAFF,TGTGCCAGCAGTGAAGATGAGTTGGGCGGGACAGGACGAACTGAAGCTTTCTTT
TRBV27,-,TRBJ2-1,-,CASSPGGLFYNEQFF,TGTGCCAGCAGTCCCGGGGGACTTTTCTACAATGAGCAGTTCTTC
TRBV5-1,-,TRBJ2-3,-,CASSEGTYADTQYF,TGCGCCAGCAGCGAGGGTACATACGCAGATACGCAGTATTTT
TRBV27,-,TRBJ1-2,TRBD1,CASSLGQTGVYGYTF,TGTGCCAGCAGTTTAGGGCAAACAGGGGTCTATGGCTACACCTTC
TRBV7-6,few,TRBJ1-6,-,CASARTAYNSPLHF,TGTGCCAGCGCTCGGACAGCTTATAATTCACCCCTCCACTTT
TRBV2,-,TRBJ2-7,-,CASSGTVSYEQYF,TGTGCCAGCAGCGGGACCGTCTCCTACGAGCAGTACTTC
TRBV7-8,-,TRBJ1-1,-,CASSLVGSQSEAFF,TGTGCCAGCAGCTTAGTAGGCAGTCAGAGTGAAGCTTTCTTT
TRBV21-1,-,TRBJ2-2,-,CASSKVGVSVTGELFF,TGTGCCAGCAGCAAAGTGGGCGTCTCGGTGACCGGGGAGCTGTTTTTT
TRBV28,-,TRBJ1-2,-,CASSLFVRGGYTF,TGTGCCAGCAGTTTGTTCGTCCGAGGTGGCTACACCTTC
TRBV2,once,TRBJ2-2,-,CASSFGGIGELFF,TGTGCCAGCAGTTTTGGGGGGATTGGGGAGCTGTTTTTT
TRBV5-1,few,TRBJ2-6,TRBD2,CASSLAISSGSSGANVLTF,TGCGCCAGCAGCTTGGCGATTTCTAGCGGGAGCTCTGGGGCCAACGTCCTGACTTTC
TRBV19,-,TRBJ2-7,TRBD2,CASSLSGLAGPTRVNYEQYF,TGTGCCAGTAGTCTCTCCGGACTAGCGGGACCTACGAGGGTGAACTACGAGCAGTACTTC
TRBV9,-,TRBJ2-1,-,CASSVDQGPWEQFF,TGTGCCAGCAGCGTAGACCAGGGGCCCTGGGAGCAGTTCTTC
TRBV11-2,-,TRBJ1-1,-,CASSLDLNTEAFF,TGTGCCAGCAGCTTAGATCTGAACACTGAAGCTTTCTTT
TRBV19,-,TRBJ1-5,-,CASSIFTSNQPQHF,TGTGCCAGTAGTATTTTTACTAGCAATCAGCCCCAGCATTTT
TRBV28,-,TRBJ1-6,TRBD1,CACGTGTGLNVLHF,TGTGCCTGCGGGACCGGGACAGGGCTTAATGTCCTCCACTTT
TRBV30,once,TRBJ1-1,TRBD1,CASGQENLNTEAFF,TGTGCCTCGGGACAGGAAAATTTGAACACTGAAGCTTTCTTT
TRBV5-8,-,TRBJ1-2,-,CASSFDSRVAYTF,TGTGCCAGCAGCTTCGACTCCCGAGTGGCCTACACCTTC
TRBV6-5,-,TRBJ2-3,TRBD2,CASSPSGGGDTQYF,TGTGCCAGCAGTCCTAGCGGGGGCGGGGATACGCAGTATTTT
TRBV27,-,TRBJ2-7,-,CASSLSSGTEQYF,TGTGCCAGCAGTTTATCGTCAGGGACGGAGCAGTACTTC
TRBV5-1,-,TRBJ1-3,-,CASSLGLGTGNTIYF,TGCGCCAGCAGCTTGGGTTTGGGGACTGGAAACACCATATATTTT
TRBV5-5,-,TRBJ1-6,-,CASSGGSNNSPLHF,TGTGCCAGCTCCGGGGGGTCGAATAATTCACCCCTCCACTTT
TRBV24-1,-,TRBJ2-5,-,CATSARLLETQYF,TGTGCCACCAGTGCGAGACTACTAGAGACCCAGTACTTC
TRBV4-1,-,TRBJ1-5,-,CASSQDEAFGNQPQHF,TGCGCCAGCAGCCAAGATGAGGCATTTGGCAATCAGCCCCAGCATTTT
TRBV7-3,-,TRBJ2-5,-,CASSFSGAVPGTQYF,TGTGCCAGCAGCTTTAGCGGAGCCGTCCCAGGGACCCAGTACTTC
TRBV10-3,few,TRBJ2-7,-,CAIRGHRYEQYF,TGTGCCATCAGGGGACACCGATACGAGCAGTACTTC
TRBV24-1,-,TRBJ2-2,-,CATSDLGDLNTGELFF,TGTGCCACCAGTGATTTGGGGGACCTGAACACCGGGGAGCTGTTTTTT
TRBV18,-,TRBJ2-7,-,CASASGPGYEQYF,TGTGCCAGCGCGAGTGGGCCTGGGTACGAGCAGTACTTC
TRBV5-4,-,TRBJ1-1,TRBD1,CASSFRDRKNTEAFF,TGTGCCAGCAGCTTTCGGGACAGAAAGAACACTGAAGCTTTCTTT
TRBV18,-,TRBJ2-1,TRBD1,CASSPAPGTGFNNEQFF,TGTGCCAGCTCACCCGCTCCCGGGACAGGGTTCAACAATGAGCAGTTCTTC
TRBV6-2/TRBV6-3,-,TRBJ1-2,-,CASSYGGFYGYTF,TGTGCCAGCAGTTATGGGGGTTTCTATGGCTACACCTTC
TRBV6-5,-,TRBJ1-3,-,CASRQVAGNTIYF,TGTGCCAGCAGACAGGTGGCTGGAAACACCATATATTTT
TRBV7-9,-,TRBJ2-7,-,CASSFPGSYEQYF,TGTGCCAGCAGCTTTCCAGGATCCTACGAGCAGTACTTC